This TCR beta chain was observed in a study of CD8 T cells in Susac syndrome. The RNA, 0.5 to 1 ug, was put through reverse transcription using random hexamers. Across 54 Vbeta and 13 Jbeta, immunoSEQ multiplex PCR amplified TCR beta CDR3. MiXCR, applied by TCRdb to the immunoSEQ multiplex PCR reads, yields one record per CDR3 protein. The sample has about 130,000 distinct CDR3 sequences, more than 90% seen once. Germline values: CDR1 DFQATT, CDR2 SNEGSKA (reference sequence). Unmatched junction bases numbered 5, after V lost 4 bases and J lost 1 base. The CDR3 contains 14 residues. Peripheral blood CD8+ and CD4+ T cells were profiled by TCR beta sequencing. Controls matched for sex and age were healthy donors. Purification of the CD8+ and CD4+ T cells relied on negative isolation, and TEMRA cells underwent FACS enrichment.

V usage is TRBV20-1 and J usage is TRBJ2-5; 8 bases align to TRBD2. This TCR was sampled from a human donor in good health. Sample: CD4+ T cells from PBMCs. In DNA form, the CDR3 reads TGCAGTGCTACTAAAGCGGGGGCCCAAGAGACCCAGTACTTC. Translating it yields CSATKAGAQETQYF.